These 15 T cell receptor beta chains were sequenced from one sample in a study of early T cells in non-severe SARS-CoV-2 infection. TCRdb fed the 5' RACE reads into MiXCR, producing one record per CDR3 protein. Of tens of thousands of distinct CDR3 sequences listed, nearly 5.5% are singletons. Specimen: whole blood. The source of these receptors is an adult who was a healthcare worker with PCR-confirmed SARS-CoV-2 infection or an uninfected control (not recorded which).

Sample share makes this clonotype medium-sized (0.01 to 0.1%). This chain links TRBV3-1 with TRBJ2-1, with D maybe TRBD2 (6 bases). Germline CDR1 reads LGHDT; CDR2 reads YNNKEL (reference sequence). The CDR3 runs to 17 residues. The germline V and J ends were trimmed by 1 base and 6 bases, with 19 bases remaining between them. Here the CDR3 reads CASSQVVGSAFANEQFF. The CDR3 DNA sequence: TGTGCCAGCAGCCAAGTTGTCGGGAGCGCCTTTGCCAATGAGCAGTTCTTC.

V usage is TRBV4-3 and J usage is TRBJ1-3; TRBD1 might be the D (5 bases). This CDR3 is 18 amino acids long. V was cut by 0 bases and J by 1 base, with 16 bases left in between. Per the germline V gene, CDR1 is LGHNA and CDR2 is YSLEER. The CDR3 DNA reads TGCGCCAGCAGCCAAGATGTGGGGCGCTCCGGATCTGGAAACACCATATATTTT. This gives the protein CASSQDVGRSGSGNTIYF.

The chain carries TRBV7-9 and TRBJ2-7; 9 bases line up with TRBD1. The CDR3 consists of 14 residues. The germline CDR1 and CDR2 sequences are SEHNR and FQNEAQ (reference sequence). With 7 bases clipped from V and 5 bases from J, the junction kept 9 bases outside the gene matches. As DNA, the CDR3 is TGTGCCAGCAATAACCCGGACAGGGGCAACGAGCAGTACGTC. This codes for CASNNPDRGNEQYV.

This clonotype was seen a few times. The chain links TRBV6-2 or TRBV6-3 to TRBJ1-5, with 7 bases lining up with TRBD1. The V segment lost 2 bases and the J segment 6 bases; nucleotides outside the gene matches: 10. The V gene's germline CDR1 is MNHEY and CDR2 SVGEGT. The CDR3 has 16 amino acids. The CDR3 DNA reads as TGTGCCAGCAGTTACGTACCCCCGACAGGGAGTCAGCCCCAGCATTTT. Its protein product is CASSYVPPTGSQPQHF.

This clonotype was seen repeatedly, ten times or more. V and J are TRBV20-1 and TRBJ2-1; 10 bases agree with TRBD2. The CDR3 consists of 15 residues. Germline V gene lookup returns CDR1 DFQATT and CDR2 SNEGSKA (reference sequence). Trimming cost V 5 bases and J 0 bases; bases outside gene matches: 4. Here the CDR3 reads CSAPGTSVSYNEQFF. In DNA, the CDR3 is TGCAGTGCTCCCGGGACTAGCGTCTCCTACAATGAGCAGTTCTTC.

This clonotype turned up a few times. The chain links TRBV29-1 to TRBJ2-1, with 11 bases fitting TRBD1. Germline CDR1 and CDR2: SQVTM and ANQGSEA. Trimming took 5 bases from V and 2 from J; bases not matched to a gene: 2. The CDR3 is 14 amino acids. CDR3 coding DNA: TGCAGCGTTTGGGACAGGGGGACCTACAATGAGCAGTTCTTC. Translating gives CSVWDRGTYNEQFF.

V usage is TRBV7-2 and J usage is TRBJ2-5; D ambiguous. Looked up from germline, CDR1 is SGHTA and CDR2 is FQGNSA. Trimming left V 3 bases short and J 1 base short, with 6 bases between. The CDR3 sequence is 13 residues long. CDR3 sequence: CASSLRLQETQYF. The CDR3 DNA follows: TGTGCCAGCAGCTTGAGACTCCAAGAGACCCAGTACTTC.

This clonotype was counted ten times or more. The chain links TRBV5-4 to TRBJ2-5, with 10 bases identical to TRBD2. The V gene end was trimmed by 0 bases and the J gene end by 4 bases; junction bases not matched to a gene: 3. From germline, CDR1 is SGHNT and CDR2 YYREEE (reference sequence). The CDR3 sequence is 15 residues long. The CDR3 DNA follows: TGTGCCAGCAGCTTGGCTGCTAGCGGGAGAGAGACCCAGTACTTC. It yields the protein CASSLAASGRETQYF.

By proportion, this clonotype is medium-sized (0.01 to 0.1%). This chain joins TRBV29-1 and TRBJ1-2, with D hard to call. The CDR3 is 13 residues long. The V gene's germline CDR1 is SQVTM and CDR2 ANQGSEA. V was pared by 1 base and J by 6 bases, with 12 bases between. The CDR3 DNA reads TGCAGCGTTGAAGTTCAAGGGTCGGATGGCTACACCTTC. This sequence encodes CSVEVQGSDGYTF.

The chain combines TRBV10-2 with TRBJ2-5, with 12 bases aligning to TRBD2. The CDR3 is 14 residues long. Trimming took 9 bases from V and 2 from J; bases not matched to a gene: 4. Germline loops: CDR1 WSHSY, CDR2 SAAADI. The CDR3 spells CARRTSGTQETQYF. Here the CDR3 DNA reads TGCGCCAGGCGGACTAGCGGGACGCAAGAGACCCAGTACTTC.

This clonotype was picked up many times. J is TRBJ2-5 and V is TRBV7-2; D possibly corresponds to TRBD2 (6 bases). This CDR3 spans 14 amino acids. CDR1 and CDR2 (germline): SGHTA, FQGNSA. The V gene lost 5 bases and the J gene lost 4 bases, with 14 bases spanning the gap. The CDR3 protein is CASSPLAETETQYF. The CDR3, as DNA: TGTGCCAGCAGCCCTTTAGCGGAAACAGAGACCCAGTACTTC.

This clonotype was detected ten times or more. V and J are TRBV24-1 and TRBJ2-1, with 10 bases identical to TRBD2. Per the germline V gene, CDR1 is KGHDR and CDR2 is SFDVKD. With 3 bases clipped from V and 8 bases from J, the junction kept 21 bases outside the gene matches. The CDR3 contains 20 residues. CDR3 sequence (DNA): TGTGCCACCAGTGATCACCGAATAGCGGGAGGCTCACGAGGTGTCGATGAGCAGTTCTTC. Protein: CATSDHRIAGGSRGVDEQFF.

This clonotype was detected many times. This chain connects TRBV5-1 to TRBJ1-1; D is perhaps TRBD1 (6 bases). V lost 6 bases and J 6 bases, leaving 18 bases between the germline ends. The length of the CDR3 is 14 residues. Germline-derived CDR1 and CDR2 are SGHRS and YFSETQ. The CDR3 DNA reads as TGCGCCAGCAAGGCAACAGGGTCCAGTGCTGAAGCTTTCTTT. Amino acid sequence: CASKATGSSAEAFF.

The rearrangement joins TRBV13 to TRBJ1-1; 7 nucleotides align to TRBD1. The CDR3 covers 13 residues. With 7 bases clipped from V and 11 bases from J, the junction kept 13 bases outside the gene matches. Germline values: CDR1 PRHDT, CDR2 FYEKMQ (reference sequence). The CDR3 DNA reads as TGTGCCAGCAACCTACAGCCCCAGGGGGAGGCTTTCTTT. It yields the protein CASNLQPQGEAFF.

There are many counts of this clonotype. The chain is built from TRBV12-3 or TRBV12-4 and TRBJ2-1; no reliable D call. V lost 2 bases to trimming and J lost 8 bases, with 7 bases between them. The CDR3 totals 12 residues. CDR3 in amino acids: CASSLTRDEQFF. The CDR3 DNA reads TGTGCCAGCAGTTTAACTCGCGATGAGCAGTTCTTC.